The 22 T cell receptor beta chains listed next were all sequenced from one sample in a study of blood T cell repertoires in COVID-19. Assay: immunoSEQ multiplex PCR; the TCRdb copy retains only in-frame clones and omits some. This table holds approximately 90,000 clones, around 80% found once. The sample consisted of peripheral blood. The receptors were gathered from a man aged 65-85 years with acute or convalescent COVID-19.

This clone was observed a few times. V and J are TRBV7-2 and TRBJ1-1; weak D call: TRBD1 (6 bases). The CDR3 contains 13 residues. Germline V gene data show CDR1 as SGHTA and CDR2 as FQGNSA. V was clipped by 5 bases and J by 4 bases, with 11 bases between them. In DNA, the CDR3 is TGTGCCAGCAGCCTCTGGGGGCCCACTGAAGCTTTCTTT. This codes for CASSLWGPTEAFF. Together with reference TRBV7-2 and TRBJ1-1, the CDR3 gives the full variable domain: GAGVSQSPSNKVTEKGKDVELRCDPISGHTALYWYRQSLGQGLEFLIYFQGNSAPDKSGLPSDRFSAERTGGSVSTLTIQRTQQEDSAVYLCASSLWGPTEAFFGQGTRLTVV.

The J gene is TRBJ2-2, the V gene TRBV5-1, with 9 bases lining up with TRBD1. Germline CDR1 is SGHRS and CDR2 is YFSETQ. The CDR3 spans 18 residues. V was pared by 0 bases and J by 1 base, with 7 bases of the junction left unmatched. Written as DNA, the CDR3 is TGCGCCAGCAGCTTGGTCTTCCCGGGACAGGGGAACACCGGGGAGCTGTTTTTT. The encoded protein is CASSLVFPGQGNTGELFF.

The gene calls are TRBV5-1 and TRBJ2-7; D perhaps matches TRBD1 (5 bases). There are 14 residues in the CDR3. Germline CDR1 is SGHRS and CDR2 is YFSETQ. Trimming cost V 0 bases and J 4 bases, with 11 bases left between them. CDR3 sequence: CASSLDGQTYEQYV. In nucleotides, the CDR3 is TGCGCCAGCAGCTTGGATGGACAAACTTACGAGCAGTACGTC.

CDR3 coding DNA: TGTGCCAGCAGCTACCACGGGACAGGGGAATGGGATGAGCAGTTCTTC. Residues: CASSYHGTGEWDEQFF. The V gene is TRBV7-9, the J gene TRBJ2-1; TRBD1 matches 10 bases. With 4 bases clipped from V and 8 bases from J, the junction kept 11 bases outside the gene matches. CDR1 is SEHNR and CDR2 is FQNEAQ in the germline V gene (reference sequence). The CDR3 consists of 16 residues. Based on the CDR3 plus reference TRBV7-9 and TRBJ2-1, the full variable domain is DTGVSQNPRHKITKRGQNVTFRCDPISEHNRLYWYRQTLGQGPEFLTYFQNEAQLEKSRLLSDRFSAERPKGSFSTLEIQRTEQGDSAMYLCASSYHGTGEWDEQFFGPGTRLTVL.

V is TRBV2 and J is TRBJ2-1, with 12 bases that match TRBD1. V shed 2 bases, J shed 7 bases, and the junction held 3 bases outside the gene matches. CDR3 length: 15 amino acids. Per the germline V gene, CDR1 is SNHLY and CDR2 is FYNNEI. The CDR3 bases are TGTGCCAGCAGTGAACAGGGACAGGGGGCGAATGAGCAGTTCTTC. Its protein is CASSEQGQGANEQFF.

The chain couples TRBV29-1 to TRBJ2-5; unclear D gene. V lost 2 bases and J 6 bases, leaving 10 bases between the germline ends. The germline V gene has CDR1 SQVTM and CDR2 ANQGSEA. There are 12 residues in the CDR3. CDR3 sequence (DNA): TGCAGCGTTGAACCGCCTATCCAGACCCAGTACTTC. Protein product: CSVEPPIQTQYF. Variable domain in full (rest from reference TRBV29-1 and TRBJ2-5): SAVISQKPSRDICQRGTSLTIQCQVDSQVTMMFWYRQQPGQSLTLIATANQGSEATYESGFVIDKFPISRPNLTFSTLTVSNMSPEDSSIYLCSVEPPIQTQYFGPGTRLLVL.

The chain carries TRBV18 and TRBJ1-3; D call uncertain. Between the trimmed V and J ends, which lost 3 bases and 2 bases, there was a span of 11 bases. Germline values: CDR1 KGHSH, CDR2 LQKENI. CDR3 length equals 15 residues. The CDR3 is CASSPAGQAGNTIYF. CDR3 in DNA: TGTGCCAGCTCACCGGCTGGGCAGGCTGGAAACACCATATATTTT.

The chain uses TRBV7-7 and TRBJ2-5, with 8 positions matching TRBD2. The CDR3 extends over 15 amino acids. Germline V gene sequence: CDR1 SSHAT, CDR2 FNYEAQ (reference sequence). J was trimmed by 3 bases and V by 3 bases; bases with no gene match: 6. The CDR3 here is CASSFGGGSEETQYF. The DNA of the CDR3 is TGTGCCAGCAGCTTCGGGGGGGGGAGCGAAGAGACCCAGTACTTC.

This clone occurred a few times. This sequence joins TRBV19 and TRBJ1-1; D is ambiguous. This CDR3 is built from 15 residues. The germline V gene encodes CDR1 LNHDA and CDR2 SQIVND (reference sequence). V lost 10 bases, J lost 1 base, and 19 bases lay in between. CDR3 amino acids: CATKGRGIANTEAFF. In DNA, the CDR3 is TGTGCCACCAAGGGCCGGGGAATAGCGAACACTGAAGCTTTCTTT.

The chain recombines TRBV5-1 with TRBJ1-2; D unclear. CDR3 length: 14 amino acids. Germline V CDR1 and CDR2: SGHRS, YFSETQ. Trimming shortened V by 0 bases and J by 2 bases, and 8 bases separated the two germline ends. The CDR3 bases are TGCGCCAGCAGCTTGGGCGACGGGAACTATGGCTACACCTTC. The encoded protein is CASSLGDGNYGYTF.

The chain is built from TRBV11-2 and TRBJ2-2, with TRBD2 as a possible D gene (6 bases). In germline, CDR1 is SGHAT, CDR2 FQNNGV. Deletions cut 4 bases from V and 1 base from J, with 13 bases between. This CDR3 comprises 16 residues. The CDR3 nucleotides are TGTGCCAGCAGCTCCACCAGGGACTGGAACACCGGGGAGCTGTTTTTT. This codes for CASSSTRDWNTGELFF.

This clone occurred once. This chain joins TRBV7-2 and TRBJ2-5, with D perhaps matching TRBD1 (5 bases). CDR3 length: 15 residues. V lost 1 base and J lost 5, with 14 bases in between. The germline V gene has CDR1 SGHTA and CDR2 FQGNSA. In nucleotides, the CDR3 is TGTGCCAGCAGCTTAGTTGGCAGGGCAGGGGAGACCCAGTACTTC. Translating gives CASSLVGRAGETQYF.

This chain links TRBV24-1 with TRBJ2-3; D may be TRBD2 (6 bases). V gave up 4 bases and J gave up 6 bases, with 10 bases separating them. Germline V gene sequence: CDR1 KGHDR, CDR2 SFDVKD. The CDR3 covers 13 residues. CDR3 loop: CATSEGGLDTQYF. CDR3 nucleotide sequence: TGTGCCACCAGTGAGGGGGGTCTCGATACGCAGTATTTT.

The chain carries TRBV10-3 and TRBJ1-5, with 12 bases aligning to TRBD1. The germline CDR1 and CDR2 sequences are ENHRY and SYGVKD. Trimming took 9 bases from V and 7 from J; bases not matched to a gene: 4. The CDR3 spans 13 residues. The CDR3 DNA reads TGTGCCATTGGGACAGGGGGCGAACAGCCCCAGCATTTT. It codes for CAIGTGGEQPQHF.

The chain combines TRBV7-6 with TRBJ1-3; the D is unclear. The V gene's germline CDR1 is SGHVS and CDR2 FNYEAQ. The germline V and J ends were trimmed by 8 bases and 0 bases, with 14 bases remaining between them. The CDR3 is 15 amino acids. This CDR3 is CASRGGIISGNTIYF. The CDR3 DNA sequence: TGTGCCAGCCGGGGAGGAATCATCTCTGGAAACACCATATATTTT.

The chain employs TRBV10-3 and TRBJ1-6; 7 bases line up with TRBD1. The J segment lost 5 bases and the V segment lost 2 bases, leaving 0 bases of the junction unmatched. CDR1 is ENHRY, CDR2 SYGVKD, per germline. The CDR3 length is 14 residues. CDR3 nucleotides: TGTGCCATCAGTGAGGACAGGGATAATTCACCCCTCCACTTT. Translating gives CAISEDRDNSPLHF.

This chain links TRBV27 with TRBJ1-1; 7 nucleotides agree with TRBD1. This CDR3 contains 14 residues. With 6 bases clipped from V and 0 bases from J, the junction kept 4 bases outside the gene matches. The V gene's germline CDR1 is MNHEY and CDR2 SMNVEV (reference sequence). This chain's CDR3 is CASRSDRLNTEAFF. DNA for the CDR3: TGTGCCAGCAGATCGGACAGGTTGAACACTGAAGCTTTCTTT.

The gene calls are TRBV18 and TRBJ2-7, with D perhaps matching TRBD1 (7 bases). Trimming removed 6 bases from V and 4 bases from J, with 19 bases in between. The CDR3 totals 15 residues. CDR1 is KGHSH, CDR2 LQKENI, per germline. CDR3 DNA sequence: TGTGCCAGCTCCCCGTTCAGGAGGGGGCAATACGAGCAGTACTTC. Encoded protein: CASSPFRRGQYEQYF. Complete variable domain (other parts from reference TRBV18 and TRBJ2-7): NAGVMQNPRHLVRRRGQEARLRCSPMKGHSHVYWYRQLPEEGLKFMVYLQKENIIDESGMPKERFSAEFPKEGPSILRIQQVVRGDSAAYFCASSPFRRGQYEQYFGPGTRLTVT.

The count of this clone is one. DNA of the CDR3: TGTGCCAGCAGTGAAAATCCGTCCGATCAGCCCCAGCATTTT. This codes for CASSENPSDQPQHF. The chain links TRBV6-1 to TRBJ1-5; D unclear. Germline CDR1 reads MNHNS; CDR2 reads SASEGT. The CDR3 runs 14 residues. Trimming removed 2 bases at V and 5 bases at J, with 10 bases between.

V gene TRBV9 combines with J gene TRBJ2-3; TRBD2 might be the D (6 bases). Per germline, CDR1 SGDLS and CDR2 YYNGEE. The CDR3 consists of 13 residues. The V and J ends lost 3 bases and 3 bases respectively, with 8 bases between them. The CDR3 region is CASSAGTTDTQYF. The CDR3 nucleotides are TGTGCCAGCAGCGCCGGGACTACAGATACGCAGTATTTT.

V and J are TRBV7-9 and TRBJ2-5; D not certain. The CDR3 consists of 15 residues. The V end was cut by 1 base, the J end by 3 bases, with 12 bases between. Germline-derived CDR1 and CDR2 are SEHNR and FQNEAQ (reference sequence). CDR3 coding DNA: TGTGCCAGCAGCTTAGGCTCGGTCGGAGAAGAGACCCAGTACTTC. Protein product: CASSLGSVGEETQYF.

This clone appeared a few times. The chain uses TRBV6-5 and TRBJ2-3, with a weak D call TRBD1 (6 bases). The germline gives CDR1 MNHEY, CDR2 SVGAGI. Trimming shortened V by 6 bases and J by 2 bases, and 9 bases separated the two germline ends. The CDR3 covers 13 residues. Written as DNA, the CDR3 is TGTGCCAGCAGACGACAGGACACAGATACGCAGTATTTT. Protein sequence: CASRRQDTDTQYF.